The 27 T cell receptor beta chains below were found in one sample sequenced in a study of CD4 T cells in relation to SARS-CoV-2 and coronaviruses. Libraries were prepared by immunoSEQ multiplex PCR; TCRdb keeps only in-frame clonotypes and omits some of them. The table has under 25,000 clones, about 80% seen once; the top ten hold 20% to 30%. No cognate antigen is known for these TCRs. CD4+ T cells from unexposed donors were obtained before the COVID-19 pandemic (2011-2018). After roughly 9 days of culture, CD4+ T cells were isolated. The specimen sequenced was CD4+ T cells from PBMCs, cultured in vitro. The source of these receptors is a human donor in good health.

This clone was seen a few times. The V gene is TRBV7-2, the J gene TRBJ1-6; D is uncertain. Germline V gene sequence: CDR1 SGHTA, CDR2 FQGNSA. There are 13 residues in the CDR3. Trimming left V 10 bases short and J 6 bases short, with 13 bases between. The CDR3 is CATSGQLNSPLHF. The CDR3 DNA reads TGTGCCACCTCCGGGCAGCTTAATTCACCCCTCCACTTT.

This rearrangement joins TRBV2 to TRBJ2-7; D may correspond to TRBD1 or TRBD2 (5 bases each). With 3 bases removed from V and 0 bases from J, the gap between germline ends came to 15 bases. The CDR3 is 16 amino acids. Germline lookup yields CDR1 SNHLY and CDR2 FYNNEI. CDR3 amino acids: CASSDPIWGSSYEQYF. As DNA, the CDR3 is TGTGCCAGCAGTGACCCCATTTGGGGGAGCTCCTACGAGCAGTACTTC.

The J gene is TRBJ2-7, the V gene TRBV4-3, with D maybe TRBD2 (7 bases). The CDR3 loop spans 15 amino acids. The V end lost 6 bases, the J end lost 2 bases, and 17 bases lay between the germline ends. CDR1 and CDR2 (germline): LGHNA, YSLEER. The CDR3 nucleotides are TGCGCCAGCAGTCAAAGGGGGGGTGGCCCCTACGAGCAGTACTTC. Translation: CASSQRGGGPYEQYF.

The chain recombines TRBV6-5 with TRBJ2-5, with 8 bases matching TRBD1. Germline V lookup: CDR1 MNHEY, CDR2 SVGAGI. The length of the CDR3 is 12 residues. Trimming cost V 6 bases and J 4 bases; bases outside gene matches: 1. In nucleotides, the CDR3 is TGTGCCAGCAGACAGGGGGGAGAGACCCAGTACTTC. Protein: CASRQGGETQYF.

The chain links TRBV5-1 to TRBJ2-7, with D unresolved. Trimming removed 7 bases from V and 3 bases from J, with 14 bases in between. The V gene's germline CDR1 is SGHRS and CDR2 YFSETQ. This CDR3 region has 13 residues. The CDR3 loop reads CASQITGDYEQYF. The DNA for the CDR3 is TGCGCCAGCCAGATCACTGGGGACTACGAGCAGTACTTC. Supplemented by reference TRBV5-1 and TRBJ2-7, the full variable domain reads KAGVTQTPRYLIKTRGQQVTLSCSPISGHRSVSWYQQTPGQGLQFLFEYFSETQRNKGNFPGRFSGRQFSNSRSEMNVSTLELGDSALYLCASQITGDYEQYFGPGTRLTVT.

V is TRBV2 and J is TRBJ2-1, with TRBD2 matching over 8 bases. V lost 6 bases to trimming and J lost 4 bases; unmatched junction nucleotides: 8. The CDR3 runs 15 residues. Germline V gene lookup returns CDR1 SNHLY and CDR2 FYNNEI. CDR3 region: CASRPGLGGYNEQFF. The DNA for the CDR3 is TGTGCCAGCAGGCCGGGACTAGGGGGGTACAATGAGCAGTTCTTC.

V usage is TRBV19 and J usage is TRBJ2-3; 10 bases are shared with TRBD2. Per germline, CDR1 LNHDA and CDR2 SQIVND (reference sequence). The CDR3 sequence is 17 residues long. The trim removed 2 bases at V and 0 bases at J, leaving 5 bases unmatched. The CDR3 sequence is CASSIFGTSVSTDTQYF. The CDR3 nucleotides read TGTGCCAGTAGTATATTTGGGACTAGCGTGAGCACAGATACGCAGTATTTT.

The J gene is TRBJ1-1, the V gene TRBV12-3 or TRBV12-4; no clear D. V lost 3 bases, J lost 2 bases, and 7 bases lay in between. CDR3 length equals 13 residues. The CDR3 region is CASSLQPNTEAFF. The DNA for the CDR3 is TGTGCCAGCAGTTTGCAGCCCAACACTGAAGCTTTCTTT.

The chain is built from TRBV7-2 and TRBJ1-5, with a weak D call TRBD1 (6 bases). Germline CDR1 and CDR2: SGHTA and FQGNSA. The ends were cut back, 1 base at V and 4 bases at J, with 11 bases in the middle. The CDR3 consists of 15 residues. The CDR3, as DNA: TGTGCCAGCAGCTTAGAAGGACAGAATAATCAGCCCCAGCATTTT. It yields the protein CASSLEGQNNQPQHF.

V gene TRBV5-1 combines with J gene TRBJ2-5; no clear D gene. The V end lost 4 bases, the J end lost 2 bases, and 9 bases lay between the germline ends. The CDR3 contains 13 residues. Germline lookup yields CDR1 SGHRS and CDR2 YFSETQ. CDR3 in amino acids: CASSATPQETQYF. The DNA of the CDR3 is TGCGCCAGCAGCGCCACCCCACAAGAGACCCAGTACTTC.

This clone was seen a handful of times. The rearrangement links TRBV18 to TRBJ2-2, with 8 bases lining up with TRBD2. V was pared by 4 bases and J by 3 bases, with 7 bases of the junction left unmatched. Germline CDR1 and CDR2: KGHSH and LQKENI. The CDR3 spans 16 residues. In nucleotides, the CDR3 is TGTGCCAGCTCACAGAGCGGGAGAGGGCACACCGGGGAGCTGTTTTTT. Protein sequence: CASSQSGRGHTGELFF.

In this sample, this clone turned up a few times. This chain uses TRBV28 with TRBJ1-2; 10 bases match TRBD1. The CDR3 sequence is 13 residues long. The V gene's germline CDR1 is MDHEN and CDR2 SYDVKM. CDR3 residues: CAGGDRGPYGYTF. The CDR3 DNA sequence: TGTGCGGGGGGGGACAGGGGACCTTATGGCTACACCTTC.

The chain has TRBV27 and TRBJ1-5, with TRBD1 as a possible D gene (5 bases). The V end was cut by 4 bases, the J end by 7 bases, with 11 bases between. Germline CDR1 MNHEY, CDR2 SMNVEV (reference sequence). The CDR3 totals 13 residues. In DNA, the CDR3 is TGTGCCAGCAGTTGGCAGGGTCGGCAGCCCCAGCATTTT. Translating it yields CASSWQGRQPQHF.

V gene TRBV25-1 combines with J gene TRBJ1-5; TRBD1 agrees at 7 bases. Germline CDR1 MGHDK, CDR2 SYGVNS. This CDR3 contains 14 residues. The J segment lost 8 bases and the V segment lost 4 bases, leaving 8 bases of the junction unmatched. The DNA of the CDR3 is TGTGCCAGCAGTGTCACCGGGACAGTAGAGCCCCAGCATTTT. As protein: CASSVTGTVEPQHF.

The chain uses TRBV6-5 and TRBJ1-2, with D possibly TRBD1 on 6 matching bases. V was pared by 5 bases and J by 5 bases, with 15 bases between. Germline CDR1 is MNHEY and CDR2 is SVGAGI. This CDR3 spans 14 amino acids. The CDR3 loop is CASSPERGWYGYTF. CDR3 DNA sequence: TGTGCCAGCAGTCCGGAGAGGGGGTGGTATGGCTACACCTTC.

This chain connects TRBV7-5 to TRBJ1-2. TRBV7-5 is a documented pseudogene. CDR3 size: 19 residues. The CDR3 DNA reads TGTGCCAGAAGCCCCGTTACCACAGCGGGAAGTCACCCTAACTATGGCTACACCTTC. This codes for CARSPVTTAGSHPNYGYTF.

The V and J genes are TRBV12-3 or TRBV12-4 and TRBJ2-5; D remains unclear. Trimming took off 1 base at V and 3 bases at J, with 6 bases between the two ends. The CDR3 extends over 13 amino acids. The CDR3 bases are TGTGCCAGCAGTTTAGGGCAGGAAGAGACCCAGTACTTC. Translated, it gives CASSLGQEETQYF.

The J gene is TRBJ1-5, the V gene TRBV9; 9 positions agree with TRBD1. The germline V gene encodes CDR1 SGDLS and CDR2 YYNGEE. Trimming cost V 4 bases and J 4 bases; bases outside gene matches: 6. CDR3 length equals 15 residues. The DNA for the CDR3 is TGTGCCAGCAGCCCACAGGGGGCGATGAATCAGCCCCAGCATTTT. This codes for CASSPQGAMNQPQHF.

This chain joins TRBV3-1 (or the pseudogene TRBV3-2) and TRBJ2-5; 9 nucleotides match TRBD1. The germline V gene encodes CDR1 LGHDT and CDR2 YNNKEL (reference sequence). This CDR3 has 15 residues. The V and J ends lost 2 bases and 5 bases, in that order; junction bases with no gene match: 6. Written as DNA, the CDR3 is TGTGCCAGCAGCCAATCGGACAGGGGTCAGGAGACCCAGTACTTC. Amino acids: CASSQSDRGQETQYF.

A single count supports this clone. This chain's CDR3 is CASSVGFSGGGQETQYF. The CDR3 DNA follows: TGTGCCAGCAGCGTAGGTTTCAGCGGGGGCGGCCAAGAGACCCAGTACTTC. The chain couples TRBV9 to TRBJ2-5, with 8 bases matching TRBD2. In germline, CDR1 is SGDLS, CDR2 YYNGEE. Unmatched junction bases numbered 8, after V lost 0 bases and J lost 1 base. CDR3 length equals 17 residues.

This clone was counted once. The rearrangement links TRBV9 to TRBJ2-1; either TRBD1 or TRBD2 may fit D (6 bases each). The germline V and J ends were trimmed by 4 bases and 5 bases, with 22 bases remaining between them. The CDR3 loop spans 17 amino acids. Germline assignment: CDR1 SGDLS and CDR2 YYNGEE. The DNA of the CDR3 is TGTGCCAGCAGCCGGGGGCCGGTCGTTTCCGTGGACAATGAGCAGTTCTTC. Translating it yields CASSRGPVVSVDNEQFF.

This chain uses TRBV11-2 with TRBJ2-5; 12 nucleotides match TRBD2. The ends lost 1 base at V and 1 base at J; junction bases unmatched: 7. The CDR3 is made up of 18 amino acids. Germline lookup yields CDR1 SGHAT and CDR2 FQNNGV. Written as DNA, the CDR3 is TGTGCCAGCAGCTTAGTACCTAGCGGGGGGGAAGTCCAAGAGACCCAGTACTTC. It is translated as CASSLVPSGGEVQETQYF.

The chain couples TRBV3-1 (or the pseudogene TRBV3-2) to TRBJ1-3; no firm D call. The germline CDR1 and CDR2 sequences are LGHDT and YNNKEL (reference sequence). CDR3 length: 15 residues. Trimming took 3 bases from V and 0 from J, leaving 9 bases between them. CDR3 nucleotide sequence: TGTGCCAGCAGCCAGACAACGAGCTCTGGAAACACCATATATTTT. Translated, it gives CASSQTTSSGNTIYF.

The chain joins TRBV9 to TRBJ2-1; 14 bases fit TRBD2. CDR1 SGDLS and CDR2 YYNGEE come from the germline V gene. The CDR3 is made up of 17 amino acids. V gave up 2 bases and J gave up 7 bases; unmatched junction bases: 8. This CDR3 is CASSVLIGTSGRNEQFF. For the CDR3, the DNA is TGTGCCAGCAGCGTGCTTATCGGGACTAGCGGGAGAAATGAGCAGTTCTTC.

CDR3 nucleotide sequence: TGTGCTAGTGGTTTACCCACCGTGGGGGAGTACACTGAAGCTTTCTTT. Translated, it gives CASGLPTVGEYTEAFF. The chain employs TRBV12-5 and TRBJ1-1; the D gene is possibly TRBD1 (5 bases). The CDR3 has 16 amino acids. Trimming stripped 3 bases from V and 3 bases from J, with 17 bases between. Germline-derived CDR1 and CDR2 are LGHNT and FRNRAP. Based on the CDR3 plus reference TRBV12-5 and TRBJ1-1, the full variable domain is DARVTQTPRHKVTEMGQEVTMRCQPILGHNTVFWYRQTMMQGLELLAYFRNRAPLDDSGMPKDRFSAEMPDATLATLKIQPSEPRDSAVYFCASGLPTVGEYTEAFFGQGTRLTVV.

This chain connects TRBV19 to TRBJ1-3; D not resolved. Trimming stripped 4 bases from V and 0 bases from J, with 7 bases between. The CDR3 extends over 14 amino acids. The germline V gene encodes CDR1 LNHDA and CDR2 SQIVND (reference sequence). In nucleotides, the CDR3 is TGTGCCAGTAGTAGTGACCTCTCTGGAAACACCATATATTTT. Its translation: CASSSDLSGNTIYF.

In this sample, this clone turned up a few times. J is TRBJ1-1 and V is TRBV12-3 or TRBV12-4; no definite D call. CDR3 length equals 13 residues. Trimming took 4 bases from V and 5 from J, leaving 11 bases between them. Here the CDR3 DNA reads TGTGCCAGCAGTTCAATAATTGGGACTGAAGCTTTCTTT. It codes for CASSSIIGTEAFF.